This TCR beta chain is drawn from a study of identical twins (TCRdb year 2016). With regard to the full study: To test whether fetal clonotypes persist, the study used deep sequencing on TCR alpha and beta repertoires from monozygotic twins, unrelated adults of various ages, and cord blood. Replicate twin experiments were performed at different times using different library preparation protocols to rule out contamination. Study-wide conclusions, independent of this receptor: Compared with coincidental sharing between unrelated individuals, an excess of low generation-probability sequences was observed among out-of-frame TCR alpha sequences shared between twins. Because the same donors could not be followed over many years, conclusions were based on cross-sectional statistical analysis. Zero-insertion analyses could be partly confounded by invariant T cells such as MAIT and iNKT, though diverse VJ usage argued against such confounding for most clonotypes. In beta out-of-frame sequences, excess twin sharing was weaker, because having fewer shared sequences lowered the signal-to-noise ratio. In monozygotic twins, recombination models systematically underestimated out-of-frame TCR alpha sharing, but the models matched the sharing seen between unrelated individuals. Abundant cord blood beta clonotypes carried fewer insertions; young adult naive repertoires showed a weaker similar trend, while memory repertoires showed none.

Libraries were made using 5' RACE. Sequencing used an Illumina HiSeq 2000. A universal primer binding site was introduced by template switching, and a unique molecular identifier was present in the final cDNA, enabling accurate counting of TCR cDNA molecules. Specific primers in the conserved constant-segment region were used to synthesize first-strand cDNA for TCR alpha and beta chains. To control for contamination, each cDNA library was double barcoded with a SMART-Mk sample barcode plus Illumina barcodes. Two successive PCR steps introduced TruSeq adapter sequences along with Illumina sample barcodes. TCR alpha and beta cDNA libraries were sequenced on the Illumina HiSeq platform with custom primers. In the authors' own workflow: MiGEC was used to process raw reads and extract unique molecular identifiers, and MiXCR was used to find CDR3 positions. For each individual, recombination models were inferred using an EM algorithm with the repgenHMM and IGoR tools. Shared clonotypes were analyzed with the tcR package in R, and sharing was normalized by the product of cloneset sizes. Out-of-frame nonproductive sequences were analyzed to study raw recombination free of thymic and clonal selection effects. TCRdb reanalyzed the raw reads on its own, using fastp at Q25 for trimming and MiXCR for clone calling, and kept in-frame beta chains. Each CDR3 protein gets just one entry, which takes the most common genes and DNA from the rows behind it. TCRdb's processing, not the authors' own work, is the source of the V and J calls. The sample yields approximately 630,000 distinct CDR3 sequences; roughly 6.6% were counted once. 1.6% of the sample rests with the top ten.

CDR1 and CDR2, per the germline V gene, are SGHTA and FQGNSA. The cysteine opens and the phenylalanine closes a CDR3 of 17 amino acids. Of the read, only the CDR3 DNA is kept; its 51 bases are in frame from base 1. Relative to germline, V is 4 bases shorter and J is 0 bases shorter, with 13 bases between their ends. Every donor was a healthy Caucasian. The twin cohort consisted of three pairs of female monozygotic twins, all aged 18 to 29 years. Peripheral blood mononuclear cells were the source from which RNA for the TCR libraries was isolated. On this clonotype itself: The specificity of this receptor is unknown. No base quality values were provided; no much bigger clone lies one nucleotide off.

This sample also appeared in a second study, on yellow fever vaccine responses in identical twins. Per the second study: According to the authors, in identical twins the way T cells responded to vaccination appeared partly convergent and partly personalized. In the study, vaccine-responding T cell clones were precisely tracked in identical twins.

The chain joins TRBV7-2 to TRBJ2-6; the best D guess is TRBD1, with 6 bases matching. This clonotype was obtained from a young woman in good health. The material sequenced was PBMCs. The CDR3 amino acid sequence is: CASSYRTESSGANVLTF. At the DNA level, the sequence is TGTGCCAGCAGCTACCGGACAGAATCCTCTGGGGCCAACGTCCTGACTTTC. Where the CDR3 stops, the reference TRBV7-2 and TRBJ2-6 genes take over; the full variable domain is GAGVSQSPSNKVTEKGKDVELRCDPISGHTALYWYRQSLGQGLEFLIYFQGNSAPDKSGLPSDRFSAERTGGSVSTLTIQRTQQEDSAVYLCASSYRTESSGANVLTFGAGSRLTVL.